A single sample is the source of the 17 T cell receptor beta chains below, sequenced in a study of blood T cell repertoires in COVID-19. The repertoire was sequenced with immunoSEQ multiplex PCR; TCRdb's copy has only in-frame clones and lacks some. The sample yields 120,000 to 150,000 clones, 88% seen once. Source material: peripheral blood. The source of these receptors is a human donor with COVID-19, enrolled during active disease. The donor label of this sample is uncertain.

The chain employs TRBV5-1 and TRBJ2-1, with TRBD1 as a possible D gene (6 bases). The CDR3 contains 14 residues. The germline CDR1 and CDR2 sequences are SGHRS and YFSETQ. V lost 0 bases, J lost 10 bases, and 14 bases lay in between. In nucleotides, the CDR3 is TGCGCCAGCAGCTTGGATACAGGGTCTGAGGAGCAGTTCTTC. This translates into CASSLDTGSEEQFF. The whole variable domain, remainder taken from reference TRBV5-1 and TRBJ2-1, is KAGVTQTPRYLIKTRGQQVTLSCSPISGHRSVSWYQQTPGQGLQFLFEYFSETQRNKGNFPGRFSGRQFSNSRSEMNVSTLELGDSALYLCASSLDTGSEEQFFGPGTRLTVL.

This clone appeared a single time. This chain links TRBV13 with TRBJ1-1; 7 bases align to TRBD1. Trimming cost V 6 bases and J 11 bases; bases outside gene matches: 9. CDR1 and CDR2 (germline): PRHDT, FYEKMQ (reference sequence). This CDR3 is 12 amino acids long. The CDR3 DNA follows: TGTGCCAGCAGTCAGGGGGGCAGCCCCGCTTTCTTT. Its protein is CASSQGGSPAFF.

This clone was picked up one time. V usage is TRBV14 and J usage is TRBJ1-6; no clear D gene. Germline lookup yields CDR1 SGHDN and CDR2 FVKESK. Trimming stripped 6 bases from V and 7 bases from J, with 13 bases between. The CDR3 has 14 amino acids. The CDR3 DNA reads as TGTGCCAGCAGTCGACTGGGAGGGAATTCACCCCTCCACTTT. Protein product: CASSRLGGNSPLHF.

The V call is TRBV11-2, the J call TRBJ2-7; perhaps TRBD1 as D (5 bases). This CDR3 is 14 amino acids long. V shed 4 bases and J shed 0 bases, with 10 bases lying between them. Per the germline V gene, CDR1 is SGHAT and CDR2 is FQNNGV. DNA of the CDR3: TGTGCCAGCAGCTCCTCGACAGTCTCCTACGAGCAGTACTTC. Its protein product is CASSSSTVSYEQYF.

The chain couples TRBV6-1 to TRBJ1-4; 8 nucleotides align to TRBD1. Trimming cost V 1 base and J 8 bases; bases outside gene matches: 6. Germline V lookup: CDR1 MNHNS, CDR2 SASEGT. This CDR3 is built from 15 residues. In DNA, the CDR3 is TGTGCCAGCAGTGAAGTCGGCAGGGGGCACGAAAAACTGTTTTTT. Translating it yields CASSEVGRGHEKLFF.

This chain connects TRBV7-3 to TRBJ2-5, with D possibly TRBD1 on 7 matching bases. The germline gives CDR1 SGHTA, CDR2 FQGTGA. Trimming left V 6 bases short and J 2 bases short, with 10 bases between. CDR3 size: 13 residues. The CDR3 DNA follows: TGTGCCAGCAGTTCAGGGGGGCAAGAGACCCAGTACTTC. Protein product: CASSSGGQETQYF.

This chain uses TRBV5-5 with TRBJ2-2, with 8 positions matching TRBD2. Germline values: CDR1 SGHKS, CDR2 YYEKEE (reference sequence). The trim removed 5 bases at V and 2 bases at J, leaving 5 bases unmatched. The CDR3 is 15 residues long. The CDR3 reads CASSRTSSNTGELFF. In DNA, the CDR3 is TGTGCCAGCAGTAGGACTAGCTCTAACACCGGGGAGCTGTTTTTT.

V is TRBV19 and J is TRBJ1-5, with 8 bases that match TRBD1. V lost 5 bases, J lost 7 bases, and 16 bases stayed unmatched. CDR3 size: 17 residues. Germline V gene lookup returns CDR1 LNHDA and CDR2 SQIVND (reference sequence). DNA for the CDR3: TGTGCCAGTAGTTCACAAAACGACAGGGGTTTCGGGCAGCCCCAGCATTTT. This encodes CASSSQNDRGFGQPQHF.

The chain uses TRBV3-1 (or the pseudogene TRBV3-2) and TRBJ1-2; possibly TRBD1 for D (6 bases). V was trimmed by 7 bases and J by 8 bases, leaving 11 bases between them. The CDR3 is 11 amino acids. Germline values: CDR1 LGHDT, CDR2 YNNKEL (reference sequence). Here the CDR3 reads CASNAGEGYTF. CDR3 DNA: TGTGCCAGCAACGCAGGGGAAGGCTACACCTTC.

The chain carries TRBV5-4 and TRBJ1-3, with a tentative D call TRBD1 (5 bases). The germline gives CDR1 SGHNT, CDR2 YYREEE (reference sequence). This CDR3 spans 13 amino acids. V was cut by 3 bases and J by 4 bases, with 8 bases left in between. CDR3 protein: CASSSDSGNTIYF. For the CDR3, the DNA is TGTGCCAGCAGCTCCGACAGCGGAAACACCATATATTTT.

The genes are TRBV7-6 and TRBJ2-1, with 12 bases aligning to TRBD2. Trimming at V came to 1 base and at J to 2 bases, leaving 6 bases not matched to a gene. Germline-derived CDR1 and CDR2 are SGHVS and FNYEAQ. This CDR3 is built from 18 residues. This CDR3 is CASSLELAGGPAYNEQFF. In DNA, the CDR3 is TGTGCCAGCAGCTTAGAGCTAGCGGGAGGGCCCGCCTACAATGAGCAGTTCTTC.

This clone was detected only a few times. The genes are TRBV4-1 and TRBJ2-7; 8 nucleotides match TRBD1. V was pared by 1 base and J by 0 bases, with 2 bases of the junction left unmatched. The germline V gene encodes CDR1 MGHRA and CDR2 YSYEKL. The CDR3 consists of 15 residues. The CDR3 coding sequence is TGCGCCAGCAGCCAAGTCGGACAGGGCTCCTACGAGCAGTACTTC. Translation: CASSQVGQGSYEQYF.

This chain connects TRBV24-1 to TRBJ2-1, with D tentatively TRBD2 (6 bases). Trimming took off 10 bases at V and 6 bases at J, with 15 bases between the two ends. There are 13 residues in the CDR3. Germline CDR1 and CDR2: KGHDR and SFDVKD. The CDR3 reads CATGTGGANEQFF. Written as DNA, the CDR3 is TGTGCCACTGGGACGGGCGGGGCCAATGAGCAGTTCTTC.

The CDR3 DNA reads as TGCAGCGTCGCAGTGAACACCGGGGAGCTGTTTTTT. This translates into CSVAVNTGELFF. The V gene is TRBV29-1, the J gene TRBJ2-2; D is uncertain. Germline values: CDR1 SQVTM, CDR2 ANQGSEA. This CDR3 region has 12 residues. V lost 6 bases, J lost 1 base, and 6 bases lay in between.

The gene calls are TRBV10-3 and TRBJ1-2; D is unresolved. The CDR3 covers 16 residues. Deletions cut 0 bases from V and 2 bases from J, with 13 bases between. The germline V gene encodes CDR1 ENHRY and CDR2 SYGVKD. The CDR3 spells CAISESVQNRNYGYTF. For the CDR3, the DNA is TGTGCCATCAGTGAGTCCGTCCAGAATCGCAACTATGGCTACACCTTC.

This clone showed up just a few times. V and J are TRBV30 and TRBJ1-6, with D tentatively TRBD1 (6 bases). The V end was cut by 5 bases, the J end by 7 bases, with 15 bases between. This CDR3 spans 14 amino acids. The germline V gene encodes CDR1 GTSNPN and CDR2 SVGIG (reference sequence). CDR3: CAWGRQDRNSPLHF. The CDR3 region has the DNA TGTGCCTGGGGGAGACAGGATCGAAATTCACCCCTCCACTTT.

The chain recombines TRBV27 with TRBJ1-5; no clear D. In germline, CDR1 is MNHEY, CDR2 SMNVEV (reference sequence). V gave up 4 bases and J gave up 7 bases, with 17 bases separating them. The CDR3 is 15 amino acids. The CDR3 reads CASSWAGEARQPQHF. CDR3 coding DNA: TGTGCCAGCAGTTGGGCCGGGGAGGCGAGACAGCCCCAGCATTTT.